Below, 16 T cell receptor beta chains from the same sample are listed, as sequenced in a study of blood T cell repertoires in COVID-19. The table came from immunoSEQ multiplex PCR; TCRdb's copy has only in-frame clones and leaves some out. The sample has over 350,000 clones, roughly nine tenths seen once. The sequenced sample consisted of PBMCs or T cells enriched from blood (not recorded which). The receptors stem from a woman aged 40 to 50 who had been exposed to COVID-19.

The chain joins TRBV2 to TRBJ2-1, with 7 bases identical to TRBD1. V lost 5 bases to trimming and J lost 7 bases; unmatched junction nucleotides: 8. Germline lookup yields CDR1 SNHLY and CDR2 FYNNEI. This CDR3 region has 14 residues. CDR3 sequence reads: CASSRSRDRNEQFF. The DNA for the CDR3 is TGTGCCAGCAGTCGGTCCCGGGACAGAAATGAGCAGTTCTTC.

This chain uses TRBV7-9 with TRBJ1-4; perhaps TRBD1 as D (5 bases). V lost 5 bases and J lost 1, with 11 bases in between. Germline-derived CDR1 and CDR2 are SEHNR and FQNEAQ (reference sequence). This CDR3 contains 15 residues. The CDR3 DNA sequence: TGTGCCAGCAGCCAGTTGACAGTAACTAATGAAAAACTGTTTTTT. Its translation: CASSQLTVTNEKLFF.

Worth noting for this clone: This specimen includes other DNA sequences encoding the same CDR3. The chain employs TRBV18 and TRBJ1-1; 9 nucleotides align to TRBD1. The CDR3 is 14 amino acids. The germline V gene has CDR1 KGHSH and CDR2 LQKENI. Losses at the gene ends were 3 bases for V and 4 bases for J; bases not matched to a gene: 3. The CDR3: CASSPGQGSTEAFF. Written as DNA, the CDR3 is TGTGCCAGCTCACCGGGACAGGGCAGCACTGAAGCTTTCTTT.

The V call is TRBV9, the J call TRBJ1-3; D unclear. Germline CDR1 and CDR2: SGDLS and YYNGEE. CDR3 length: 16 residues. Deletions cut 0 bases from V and 0 bases from J, with 10 bases between. The CDR3, as DNA: TGTGCCAGCAGCGTAGGAGGGCGGACCTCTGGAAACACCATATATTTT. Translated, it gives CASSVGGRTSGNTIYF.

The chain is built from TRBV6-5 and TRBJ1-2; 11 nucleotides align to TRBD1. Germline lookup yields CDR1 MNHEY and CDR2 SVGAGI. The CDR3 runs 15 residues. The V segment lost 6 bases and the J segment 8 bases; nucleotides outside the gene matches: 11. CDR3 protein: CASRDRGPNFGGYTF. The DNA of the CDR3 is TGTGCCAGCAGGGACAGGGGGCCCAATTTCGGAGGCTACACCTTC.

In DNA form, the CDR3 reads TGTGCCAGCAGCGTAGCGGGGGTTCCGGATACGCAGTATTTT. Translation: CASSVAGVPDTQYF. The rearrangement uses TRBV9 and TRBJ2-3; TRBD2 might be the D (6 bases). This CDR3 is built from 14 residues. With 0 bases removed from V and 6 bases from J, the gap between germline ends came to 11 bases. CDR1 is SGDLS, CDR2 YYNGEE, per germline.

This clone appeared a single time. The rearrangement links TRBV18 to TRBJ2-1; 8 bases line up with TRBD2. The germline gives CDR1 KGHSH, CDR2 LQKENI. J gave up 5 bases and V 4 bases, and 4 bases lay outside the gene matches. The CDR3 loop spans 14 amino acids. This CDR3 is CASSRGTSDNEQFF. The DNA of the CDR3 is TGTGCCAGCTCACGAGGGACTAGTGACAATGAGCAGTTCTTC.

The chain joins TRBV2 to TRBJ1-1; the D is unclear. The germline V and J ends were trimmed by 6 bases and 1 base, with 18 bases remaining between them. The CDR3 sequence is 16 residues long. The germline V gene has CDR1 SNHLY and CDR2 FYNNEI. This chain's CDR3 is CASRKEPRTANTEAFF. The CDR3, as DNA: TGTGCCAGCAGAAAAGAGCCCCGTACAGCGAACACTGAAGCTTTCTTT.

V usage is TRBV5-6 and J usage is TRBJ1-1; D gene unclear. Germline values: CDR1 SGHDT, CDR2 YYEEEE. V gave up 1 base and J gave up 5 bases, with 9 bases separating them. The CDR3 has 13 amino acids. CDR3: CASSLYERTEAFF. In nucleotides, the CDR3 is TGTGCCAGCAGCTTGTATGAACGGACTGAAGCTTTCTTT.

The V gene is TRBV5-5, the J gene TRBJ2-1, with D tentatively TRBD2 (5 bases). Trimming took off 2 bases at V and 2 bases at J, with 11 bases between the two ends. Germline V gene data show CDR1 as SGHKS and CDR2 as YYEKEE (reference sequence). The CDR3 consists of 15 residues. The CDR3 nucleotides read TGTGCCAGCAGCTTCGGGCCTAGCACCTACAATGAGCAGTTCTTC. Amino acid sequence: CASSFGPSTYNEQFF.

The chain recombines TRBV30 with TRBJ1-6; D might be TRBD1 (5 bases). This CDR3 region has 14 residues. Germline lookup yields CDR1 GTSNPN and CDR2 SVGIG (reference sequence). Trimming cost V 2 bases and J 15 bases, with 20 bases left between them. The CDR3 loop reads CAWSSFVGLQVLHF. CDR3 DNA sequence: TGTGCCTGGAGTAGTTTCGTGGGACTTCAGGTCCTCCACTTT.

The CDR3 region is CASSENGQGAFFGANVLTF. CDR3 in DNA: TGTGCCAGCAGCGAAAACGGACAGGGGGCTTTCTTTGGGGCCAACGTCCTGACTTTC. The chain has TRBV4-2 and TRBJ2-6, with TRBD1 identical over 11 bases. The V and J ends lost 5 bases and 3 bases, in that order; junction bases with no gene match: 12. The CDR3 extends over 19 amino acids. Looked up from germline, CDR1 is LGHNA and CDR2 is YNFKEQ.

J is TRBJ2-3 and V is TRBV13; 7 nucleotides align to TRBD2. The CDR3 runs to 15 residues. CDR1 and CDR2 from the germline V gene are PRHDT and FYEKMQ (reference sequence). The trim removed 2 bases at V and 2 bases at J, leaving 4 bases unmatched. The CDR3 bases are TGTGCCAGCAGCTTAAGTCTAGCGGCCACAGATACGCAGTATTTT. Encoded protein: CASSLSLAATDTQYF.

V is TRBV14 and J is TRBJ2-1, with D perhaps TRBD1 (6 bases). Germline CDR1 and CDR2: SGHDN and FVKESK. This CDR3 region has 16 residues. Trimming took off 4 bases at V and 6 bases at J, with 19 bases between the two ends. CDR3 sequence: CASSPASQGPRNEQFF. As DNA, the CDR3 is TGTGCCAGCAGCCCAGCTAGTCAGGGGCCCCGCAATGAGCAGTTCTTC.

This chain links TRBV24-1 with TRBJ1-5; D is possibly TRBD1 (5 bases). The CDR3 runs 13 residues. V dropped 4 bases and J dropped 7 bases, with 10 bases sitting between them. Germline V lookup: CDR1 KGHDR, CDR2 SFDVKD. The CDR3 DNA reads TGTGCCACCAGTGAGGGGGGAGGGCAGCCCCAGCATTTT. It translates to CATSEGGGQPQHF.

This chain uses TRBV19 with TRBJ2-7; D is uncertain. This CDR3 is 13 amino acids long. Germline V gene data show CDR1 as LNHDA and CDR2 as SQIVND (reference sequence). V was shortened by 1 base and J by 3 bases, with 7 bases between the two germline ends. CDR3 sequence: CASSIGQFYEQYF. The CDR3, as DNA: TGTGCCAGTAGTATAGGACAATTCTACGAGCAGTACTTC.